A selection of T cell receptor beta chains follows, all from one sample in a study of post-analysis software for immune sequencing data. TCRdb called the PCR reads again in MiXCR, with one record for every CDR3 protein. The sample includes around 700,000 distinct CDR3 sequences, more than 50% of them seen just once. Sequencing was done on a sample of blood. The source of these receptors is a girl aged 2 to 10 with multiple sclerosis. Both conserved end residues are part of each CDR3. A D gene is named only where the DNA matches it firmly. The size field is filled for only some rows; it gives once, few, many or a size class.

J: TRBJ1-2; V: TRBV5-6; size: -; D: -; CDR3: CASSPREGDGYTF; DNA: TGTGCCAGCAGCCCGCGGGAAGGGGATGGCTACACCTTC
J: TRBJ2-3; V: TRBV5-1; size: -; D: -; CDR3: CASSLYGGGETDTQYF; DNA: TGCGCCAGCAGCTTGTATGGTGGAGGGGAAACCGATACGCAGTATTTT
J: TRBJ1-1; V: TRBV7-9; size: -; D: TRBD1; CDR3: CASSPRQGASNTEAFF; DNA: TGTGCCAGCAGCCCACGACAGGGGGCATCGAACACTGAAGCTTTCTTT
J: TRBJ2-4; V: TRBV11-2; size: -; D: -; CDR3: CASRSYRDTLRGAKNIQYF; DNA: TGTGCCAGCCGATCATACCGGGACACACTCCGGGGAGCCAAAAACATTCAGTACTTC
J: TRBJ2-7; V: TRBV10-2; size: -; D: -; CDR3: CASSESGLYEQYF; DNA: TGCGCCAGCAGTGAGTCAGGCCTCTACGAGCAGTACTTC
J: TRBJ2-7; V: TRBV27; size: -; D: -; CDR3: CARRPFVGRTSYEQYF; DNA: TGTGCCCGCCGGCCTTTTGTGGGACGAACCTCCTACGAGCAGTACTTC
J: TRBJ2-7; V: TRBV6-1; size: few; D: TRBD2; CDR3: CASSVLAGDLLREQYF; DNA: TGTGCCAGCAGTGTGCTAGCGGGAGATCTCCTACGAGAGCAGTACTTC
J: TRBJ2-7; V: TRBV10-3; size: -; D: TRBD2; CDR3: CAISAPGLADYEQYF; DNA: TGTGCCATCAGTGCCCCGGGACTAGCGGACTACGAGCAGTACTTC
J: TRBJ2-1; V: TRBV10-1; size: -; D: -; CDR3: CASSGGGQYNEQFF; DNA: TGCGCCAGCAGTGGGGGAGGACAGTACAATGAGCAGTTCTTC
J: TRBJ2-3; V: TRBV12-3/TRBV12-4; size: few; D: -; CDR3: CASSKLTPRLGPDTQYF; DNA: TGTGCCAGCAGTAAACTAACCCCCCGACTAGGCCCAGATACGCAGTATTTT
J: TRBJ1-2; V: TRBV28; size: few; D: -; CDR3: CASSLGGLGGYTF; DNA: TGTGCCAGCAGTTTGGGCGGACTCGGCGGCTACACCTTC
J: TRBJ1-5; V: TRBV6-6; size: -; D: -; CDR3: CASSYSDGQPQHF; DNA: TGTGCCAGCAGTTACTCGGACGGACAGCCCCAGCATTTT
J: TRBJ2-1; V: TRBV6-9; size: once; D: -; CDR3: CASSLGGARLYNEQFF; DNA: TGTGCCAGCAGTTTAGGTGGGGCCCGTCTCTACAATGAGCAGTTCTTC
J: TRBJ2-1; V: TRBV5-1; size: -; D: TRBD2; CDR3: CASSSGLAGGFYNEQFF; DNA: TGCGCCAGCAGCTCCGGACTAGCGGGAGGGTTCTACAATGAGCAGTTCTTC
J: TRBJ2-1; V: TRBV5-5; size: once; D: -; CDR3: CARTWGAGNHSYNEQFF; DNA: TGTGCCAGAACATGGGGGGCGGGAAACCACTCCTACAATGAGCAGTTCTTC
J: TRBJ2-7; V: TRBV5-1; size: -; D: TRBD1; CDR3: CASSLNTGGHEQYF; DNA: TGCGCCAGCAGCCTAAATACAGGGGGCCACGAGCAGTACTTC
J: TRBJ2-1; V: TRBV18; size: -; D: -; CDR3: CASSRADSYNEQFF; DNA: TGTGCCAGCTCACGGGCAGACTCCTACAATGAGCAGTTCTTC
J: TRBJ2-5; V: TRBV11-2; size: -; D: -; CDR3: CASSPLAGQGSQETQYF; DNA: TGTGCCAGCAGCCCATTAGCGGGACAGGGAAGCCAAGAGACCCAGTACTTC
J: TRBJ2-1; V: TRBV11-2; size: -; D: -; CDR3: CASSLLSLRFMSSYNEQFF; DNA: TGTGCCAGCAGTCTATTATCCTTGAGGTTCATGAGCTCCTACAATGAGCAGTTCTTC
J: TRBJ2-1; V: TRBV5-1; size: few; D: TRBD1; CDR3: CASSGAGQGYNEQFF; DNA: TGCGCCAGCAGCGGGGCTGGACAGGGCTACAATGAGCAGTTCTTC
J: TRBJ1-1; V: TRBV4-1; size: -; D: TRBD1; CDR3: CVSSQANSATGGFAEAFF; DNA: TGCGTCAGCAGCCAGGCAAATTCGGCTACAGGGGGTTTCGCTGAAGCTTTCTTT
J: TRBJ2-5; V: TRBV5-1; size: -; D: -; CDR3: CASSLAPGLLREQYF; DNA: TGCGCCAGCAGCTTGGCTCCCGGCCTCTTGAGAGAGCAGTACTTC
J: TRBJ1-2; V: TRBV3-1; size: -; D: TRBD1; CDR3: CARSQEGQGAVYGYTF; DNA: TGTGCCCGCAGCCAAGAAGGTCAGGGGGCAGTCTATGGCTACACCTTC
J: TRBJ2-1; V: TRBV6-1; size: few; D: TRBD1; CDR3: CASSTGQGAYNEQFF; DNA: TGTGCCAGCAGTACCGGACAGGGGGCTTACAATGAGCAGTTCTTC
J: TRBJ2-3; V: TRBV4-3; size: few; D: -; CDR3: CASSQDTSTDTQYF; DNA: TGTGCCAGCAGCCAAGATACTAGCACAGATACGCAGTATTTT
J: TRBJ2-2; V: TRBV20-1; size: -; D: -; CDR3: CSARDHHREDAGELFF; DNA: TGCAGTGCTAGAGATCACCACAGGGAAGACGCCGGGGAGCTGTTTTTT
J: TRBJ2-5; V: TRBV7-7; size: -; D: -; CDR3: CASSLHPGYQETQYF; DNA: TGTGCCAGCAGCCTTCATCCGGGATACCAAGAGACCCAGTACTTC
J: TRBJ2-5; V: TRBV5-5; size: once; D: -; CDR3: CASSGAGWGPSKETQYF; DNA: TGTGCCAGCAGCGGGGCGGGATGGGGACCTTCCAAAGAGACCCAGTACTTC
J: TRBJ2-3; V: TRBV15; size: -; D: TRBD1; CDR3: CATSTGTGGRADTQYF; DNA: TGTGCCACCAGCACCGGTACAGGGGGCAGGGCAGATACGCAGTATTTT
J: TRBJ2-3; V: TRBV20-1; size: -; D: -; CDR3: CSARDYQAITDTRYF; DNA: TGCAGTGCTAGAGATTATCAGGCGATCACAGATACGCGGTATTTT
J: TRBJ1-1; V: TRBV11-1; size: -; D: -; CDR3: CASSAPSTEAFF; DNA: TGTGCCAGCAGCGCCCCGTCGACTGAAGCTTTCTTT
J: TRBJ2-1; V: TRBV3-1; size: once; D: TRBD1; CDR3: CASSQVGGHEQFF; DNA: TGTGCCAGCAGCCAAGTAGGGGGCCATGAGCAGTTCTTC
J: TRBJ2-1; V: TRBV7-9; size: -; D: -; CDR3: CASSLTLGGDEQFF; DNA: TGTGCCAGCAGCTTAACTCTCGGGGGTGACGAGCAGTTCTTC
J: TRBJ2-5; V: TRBV6-6; size: -; D: TRBD2; CDR3: CASSLTSGAQETQYF; DNA: TGTGCCAGCAGTCTCACTAGCGGGGCTCAAGAGACCCAGTACTTC
J: TRBJ1-2; V: TRBV10-3; size: -; D: -; CDR3: CAISESKGGYYGYTF; DNA: TGTGCCATCAGTGAGTCGAAGGGGGGCTACTATGGCTACACCTTC
J: TRBJ2-1; V: TRBV7-9; size: -; D: TRBD2; CDR3: CASSSGGGRPYNEQFF; DNA: TGTGCCAGCAGCTCGGGAGGGGGGCGCCCCTACAATGAGCAGTTCTTC
J: TRBJ2-3; V: TRBV7-9; size: -; D: -; CDR3: CASSFMQGGGTDTQYF; DNA: TGTGCCAGCAGCTTCATGCAGGGAGGCGGCACAGATACGCAGTATTTT
J: TRBJ1-1; V: TRBV4-3; size: -; D: -; CDR3: CASSTRTDGGAFF; DNA: TGCGCCAGCAGCACGAGGACAGACGGAGGGGCTTTCTTT
J: TRBJ1-1; V: TRBV19; size: few; D: -; CDR3: CASSVVHMNTEAFF; DNA: TGTGCCAGTTCGGTAGTCCACATGAACACTGAAGCTTTCTTT
J: TRBJ2-5; V: TRBV10-3; size: -; D: -; CDR3: CAISASTSSQETQYF; DNA: TGTGCCATCAGTGCCAGTACTAGCTCTCAAGAGACCCAGTACTTC
J: TRBJ2-3; V: TRBV18; size: few; D: TRBD2; CDR3: CASSPRSGGTDTQYF; DNA: TGTGCCAGCTCACCAAGAAGCGGGGGGACAGATACGCAGTATTTT
J: TRBJ2-7; V: TRBV5-5; size: -; D: TRBD2; CDR3: CASSSTSGRYEQYF; DNA: TGTGCCAGCAGCTCGACTAGCGGGAGGTACGAGCAGTACTTC